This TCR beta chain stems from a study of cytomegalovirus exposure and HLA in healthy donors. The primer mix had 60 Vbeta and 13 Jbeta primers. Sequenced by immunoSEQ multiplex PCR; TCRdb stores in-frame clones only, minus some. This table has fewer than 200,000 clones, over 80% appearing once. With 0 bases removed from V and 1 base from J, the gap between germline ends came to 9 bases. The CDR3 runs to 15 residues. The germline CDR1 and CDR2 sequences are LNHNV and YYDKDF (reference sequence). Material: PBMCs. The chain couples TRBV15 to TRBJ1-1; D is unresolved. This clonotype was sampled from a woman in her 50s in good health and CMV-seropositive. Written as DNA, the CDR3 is TGTGCCACCAGCAGAGAGTTAACGGGGAACACTGAAGCTTTCTTT. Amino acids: CATSRELTGNTEAFF.